The text below deals with one T cell receptor beta chain. Germline CDR1 and CDR2: SGHTA and FQGTGA. V was cut by 2 bases and J by 8 bases, with 13 bases left in between. The CDR3 covers 14 residues. The sample comes from a study of T cell responses to AZD1222 COVID-19 vaccine. Using immunoSEQ multiplex PCR, the repertoire was profiled, and TCRdb retains in-frame clones only, with some absent. The repertoire holds about 140,000 clones, with around 90% as singletons. The sample was peripheral blood, taken on day 0 of AZD1222 vaccination. The sequence was obtained from an adult in good health. The gene calls are TRBV7-3 and TRBJ2-1; D not resolved. The CDR3 DNA follows: TGTGCCAGCAGCTTAGGGTCGTATGTCGATGAGCAGTTCTTC. Translated: CASSLGSYVDEQFF.